The 10 T cell receptor beta chains in this list originate from one sample, sequenced in a study of CD8 T cells in Susac syndrome. The RNA, 0.5 to 1 ug, was put through reverse transcription using random hexamers. TCRdb analysed the immunoSEQ multiplex PCR reads with MiXCR anew, one entry per CDR3 protein. The sample holds 80,000 or so distinct CDR3 sequences, more than 85% seen once. Input material: CD4+ T cells from PBMCs. These receptor sequences come from a human donor with Susac syndrome.

The chain joins TRBV6-1 to TRBJ2-5; tentative D call: TRBD2 (7 bases). The ends were cut back, 5 bases at V and 4 bases at J, with 14 bases in the middle. The CDR3 has 14 amino acids. Germline CDR1 reads MNHNS; CDR2 reads SASEGT. CDR3 sequence reads: CASSRSGGRETQYF. CDR3 sequence (DNA): TGTGCCAGCAGTAGGTCGGGGGGCCGAGAGACCCAGTACTTC.

The chain couples TRBV2 to TRBJ2-7; D possibly corresponds to TRBD1 (6 bases). Germline CDR1 SNHLY, CDR2 FYNNEI. The CDR3 sequence is 14 residues long. V dropped 7 bases and J dropped 3 bases, with 16 bases sitting between them. CDR3 sequence (DNA): TGTGCCAGCACCCAAGGGACATCTTTCTACGAGCAGTACTTC. Translation: CASTQGTSFYEQYF.

The chain couples TRBV28 to TRBJ2-3, with unresolved D. V lost 6 bases to trimming and J lost 4 bases, with 5 bases between them. This CDR3 is 11 amino acids long. CDR1 and CDR2 from the germline V gene are MDHEN and SYDVKM. This CDR3 reads CASRLADTQYF. The DNA for the CDR3 is TGTGCCAGCAGACTGGCAGATACGCAGTATTTT. The whole variable domain, remainder taken from reference TRBV28 and TRBJ2-3, is DVKVTQSSRYLVKRTGEKVFLECVQDMDHENMFWYRQDPGLGLRLIYFSYDVKMKEKGDIPEGYSVSREKKERFSLILESASTNQTSMYLCASRLADTQYFGPGTRLTVL.

The chain employs TRBV7-2 and TRBJ1-4; D gene uncertain. Trimming pared 0 bases from V and 8 bases from J, leaving 10 bases between. Germline CDR1 is SGHTA and CDR2 is FQGNSA. The CDR3 totals 14 residues. The CDR3 sequence is CASSLAGPGEKLFF. Written as DNA, the CDR3 is TGTGCCAGCAGCTTAGCGGGCCCGGGGGAAAAACTGTTTTTT. The complete variable domain, with remaining parts taken from reference TRBV7-2 and TRBJ1-4, reads GAGVSQSPSNKVTEKGKDVELRCDPISGHTALYWYRQSLGQGLEFLIYFQGNSAPDKSGLPSDRFSAERTGGSVSTLTIQRTQQEDSAVYLCASSLAGPGEKLFFGSGTQLSVL.

This chain links TRBV5-1 with TRBJ2-3, with D perhaps being TRBD1 or TRBD2 (5 bases each). This CDR3 contains 13 residues. V lost 5 bases to trimming and J lost 2 bases, with 9 bases between them. Germline CDR1 is SGHRS and CDR2 is YFSETQ. CDR3 DNA sequence: TGCGCCAGCAGGGGGACCGCCACAGATACGCAGTATTTT. This codes for CASRGTATDTQYF.

V gene TRBV7-9 combines with J gene TRBJ2-1; TRBD2 aligns across 9 bases. Germline values: CDR1 SEHNR, CDR2 FQNEAQ (reference sequence). The CDR3 has 14 amino acids. V shed 3 bases, J shed 10 bases, and the junction held 7 bases outside the gene matches. CDR3 sequence (DNA): TGTGCCAGCAGCTTGGCGGGAGGGCCACGGGAGCAGTTCTTC. Translation: CASSLAGGPREQFF.

The J gene is TRBJ1-2, the V gene TRBV24-1, with D possibly matching TRBD1 (5 bases). The V gene's germline CDR1 is KGHDR and CDR2 SFDVKD. Trimming pared 3 bases from V and 0 bases from J, leaving 10 bases between. The CDR3 is made up of 15 amino acids. CDR3 residues: CATSDAGRSNYGYTF. DNA of the CDR3: TGTGCCACCAGTGATGCGGGACGGTCTAACTATGGCTACACCTTC.

The gene calls are TRBV14 and TRBJ2-7; possible D gene TRBD2, 6 bases. Trimming pared 1 base from V and 11 bases from J, leaving 12 bases between. The CDR3 contains 12 residues. Germline values: CDR1 SGHDN, CDR2 FVKESK. The CDR3 DNA sequence: TGTGCCAGCAGCCAAGTACCAGGGAGGAAGTACTTC. It codes for CASSQVPGRKYF.

The chain employs TRBV2 and TRBJ1-1; no clear D gene. The CDR3 spans 12 residues. Germline assignment: CDR1 SNHLY and CDR2 FYNNEI. Between the trimmed V and J ends, which lost 8 bases and 5 bases, there was a span of 12 bases. The CDR3 DNA sequence: TGTGCCAGCGGAGGGCCGGGGACTGAAGCTTTCTTT. Protein product: CASGGPGTEAFF.

The J gene is TRBJ2-3, the V gene TRBV10-3, with D perhaps matching TRBD1 (5 bases). Germline CDR1 and CDR2: ENHRY and SYGVKD. This CDR3 is built from 14 residues. V lost 6 bases to trimming and J lost 2 bases, with 12 bases between them. For the CDR3, the DNA is TGTGCCATCAGAGACGTAGGGGCCACAGATACGCAGTATTTT. Its protein is CAIRDVGATDTQYF.